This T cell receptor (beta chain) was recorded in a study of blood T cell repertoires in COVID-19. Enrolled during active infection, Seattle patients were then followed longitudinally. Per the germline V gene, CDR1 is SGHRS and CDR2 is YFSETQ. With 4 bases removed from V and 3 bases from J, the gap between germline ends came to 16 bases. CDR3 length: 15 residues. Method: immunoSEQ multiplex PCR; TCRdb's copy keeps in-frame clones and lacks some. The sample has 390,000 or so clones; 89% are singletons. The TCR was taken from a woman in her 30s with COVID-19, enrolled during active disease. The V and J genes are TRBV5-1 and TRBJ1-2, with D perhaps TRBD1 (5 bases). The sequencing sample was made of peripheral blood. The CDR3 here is CASSPLGQVDYGYTF. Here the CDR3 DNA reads TGCGCCAGCAGCCCCCTGGGGCAGGTTGACTATGGCTACACCTTC.